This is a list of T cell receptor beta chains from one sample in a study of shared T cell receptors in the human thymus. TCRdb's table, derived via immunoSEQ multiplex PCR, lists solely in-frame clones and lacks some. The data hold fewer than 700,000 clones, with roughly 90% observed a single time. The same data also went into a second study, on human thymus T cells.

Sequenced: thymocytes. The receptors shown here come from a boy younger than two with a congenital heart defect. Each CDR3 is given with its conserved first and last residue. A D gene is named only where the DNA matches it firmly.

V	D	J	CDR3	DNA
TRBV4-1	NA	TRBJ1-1	CASSCYQGRRGLAEAFF	TGCGCCAGCAGCTGCTATCAGGGGCGCAGGGGTCTGGCTGAAGCTTTCTTT
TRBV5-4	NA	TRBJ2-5	CASSLASASETQYF	TGTGCCAGCAGCTTGGCTAGCGCTTCAGAGACCCAGTACTTC
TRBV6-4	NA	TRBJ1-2	CASSDSNTGRGYTF	TGTGCCAGCAGTGACTCGAATACGGGAAGGGGCTACACCTTC
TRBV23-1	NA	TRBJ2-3	CASSQEPCFTDTQYF	TGCGCCAGCAGTCAAGAGCCGTGCTTCACAGATACGCAGTATTTT
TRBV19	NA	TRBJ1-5	CASSLPDGGSNQPQHF	TGTGCCAGTAGTCTCCCAGATGGCGGGAGCAATCAGCCCCAGCATTTT
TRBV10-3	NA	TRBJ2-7	CAISAGPKTYEQYF	TGTGCCATCAGTGCGGGTCCCAAAACCTACGAGCAGTACTTC
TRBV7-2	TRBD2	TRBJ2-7	CASSSLTGTSGPSSYEQYF	TGTGCCAGCAGCTCACTTACGGGGACTAGCGGGCCGAGCTCCTACGAGCAGTACTTC
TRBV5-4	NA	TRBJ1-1	CASSLSGGNTEAFF	TGTGCCAGCAGCTTGAGCGGGGGGAACACTGAAGCTTTCTTT
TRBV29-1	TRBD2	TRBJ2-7	CSAQTSGFSYEQYF	TGCAGCGCGCAGACTAGCGGTTTCTCCTACGAGCAGTACTTC
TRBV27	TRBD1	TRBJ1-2	CASSSLPRDRGRVGYGYTF	TGTGCCAGCAGTTCCCTCCCCCGGGACAGGGGGCGGGTGGGCTATGGCTACACCTTC